This T cell receptor (beta chain) is drawn from a study of graft-versus-host responses after intestinal transplantation. Overall study context: Those transplanted obtained multivisceral, liver-intestinal, or isolated intestinal grafts. Induction with anti-thymocyte globulin, then tacrolimus and steroids for about 3 years, was given to all recipients.

About this clone: The antigen is undetermined.

Study results and caveats: Circulating GvH clones peaking coincided with falling HvG clones soon after transplant. In recipient marrow, GvH clones were found, and some appeared first in ileum or blood.

The data were produced by immunoSEQ multiplex PCR, yet TCRdb's version contains in-frame clones alone and is incomplete. This sample has 80,000 to 100,000 clones; around nine tenths occur once, and the top ten carry roughly 0.17%. Sequences were derived from unstimulated CD4+ T cells sorted from spleen or lymph node cells, sampled before intestinal transplant. The clonotype originates from a human donor who received an intestinal transplant.

CDR3 amino acids: CASSSHPLTEAFF. The CDR3 DNA reads as TGTGCCAGCAGCTCCCACCCACTTACTGAAGCTTTCTTT. The chain has TRBV7-3 and TRBJ1-1; D ambiguous. V lost 4 bases and J lost 5, with 11 bases in between. CDR3 length: 13 amino acids. Per the germline V gene, CDR1 is SGHTA and CDR2 is FQGTGA.